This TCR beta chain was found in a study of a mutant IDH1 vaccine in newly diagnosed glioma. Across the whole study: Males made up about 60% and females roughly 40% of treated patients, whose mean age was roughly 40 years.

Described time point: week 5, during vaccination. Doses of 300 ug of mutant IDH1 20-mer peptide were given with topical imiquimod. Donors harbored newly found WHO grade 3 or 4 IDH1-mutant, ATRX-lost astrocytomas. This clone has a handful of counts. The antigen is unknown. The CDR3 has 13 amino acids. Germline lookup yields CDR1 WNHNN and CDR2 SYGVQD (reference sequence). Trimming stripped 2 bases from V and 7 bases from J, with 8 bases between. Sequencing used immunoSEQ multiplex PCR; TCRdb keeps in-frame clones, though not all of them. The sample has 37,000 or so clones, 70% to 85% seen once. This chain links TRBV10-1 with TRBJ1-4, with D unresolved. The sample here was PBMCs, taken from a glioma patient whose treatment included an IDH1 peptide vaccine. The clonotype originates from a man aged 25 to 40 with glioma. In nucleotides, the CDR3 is TGCGCCAGCAGTGAGAACGGAGGTGAAAAACTGTTTTTT. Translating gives CASSENGGEKLFF.